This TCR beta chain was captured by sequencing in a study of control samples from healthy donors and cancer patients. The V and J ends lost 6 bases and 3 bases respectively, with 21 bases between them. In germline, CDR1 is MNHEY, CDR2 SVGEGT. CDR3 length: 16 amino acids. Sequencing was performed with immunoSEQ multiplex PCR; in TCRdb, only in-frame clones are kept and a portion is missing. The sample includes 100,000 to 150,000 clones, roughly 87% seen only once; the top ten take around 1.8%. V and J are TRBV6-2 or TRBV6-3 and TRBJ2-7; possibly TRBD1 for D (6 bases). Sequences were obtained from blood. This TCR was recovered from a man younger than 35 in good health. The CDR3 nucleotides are TGTGCCAGCAGCTTATCAGGGGTGACCCCCCTCTACGAGCAGTACTTC. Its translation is CASSLSGVTPLYEQYF.